One sample yielded the 9 T cell receptor beta chains listed below, sequenced in a study of blood T cell repertoires in COVID-19. Method: immunoSEQ multiplex PCR; TCRdb's copy keeps in-frame clones and lacks some. The top ten hold more than 5.5% of the sample, which has some 150,000 clones, around 83% seen once. The sample consisted of peripheral blood. These receptors all stem from a woman aged 45 to 65 in a cohort sampled during active or convalescent COVID-19.

The V call is TRBV6-6, the J call TRBJ1-6; D not certain. The germline gives CDR1 MNHNY, CDR2 SVGAGI (reference sequence). With 2 bases removed from V and 6 bases from J, the gap between germline ends came to 5 bases. The CDR3 is 13 amino acids. The CDR3 region has the DNA TGTGCCAGCAGTTACGACACTAATTCACCCCTCCACTTT. This encodes CASSYDTNSPLHF.

The V and J genes are TRBV19 and TRBJ1-5; the D gene is possibly TRBD1 (6 bases). The V end was cut by 5 bases, the J end by 7 bases, with 12 bases between. The CDR3 runs 13 residues. Germline CDR1 and CDR2: LNHDA and SQIVND (reference sequence). The CDR3 is CASSPRTEQPQHF. The CDR3, as DNA: TGTGCCAGTAGTCCCAGGACAGAACAGCCCCAGCATTTT.

This chain links TRBV6-2 or TRBV6-3 with TRBJ2-7, with D possibly matching TRBD2 (5 bases). The CDR3 runs 14 residues. V was pared by 0 bases and J by 1 base, with 7 bases between. Germline V gene data show CDR1 as MNHEY and CDR2 as SVGEGT. CDR3 sequence reads: CASSYSRESYEQYF. The CDR3 DNA reads as TGTGCCAGCAGTTACTCAAGGGAGTCCTACGAGCAGTACTTC.

The chain uses TRBV5-1 and TRBJ1-6, with D possibly matching TRBD1 (5 bases). V shed 0 bases and J shed 4 bases, with 11 bases lying between them. Germline CDR1 SGHRS, CDR2 YFSETQ. The CDR3 totals 16 residues. The CDR3 sequence is CASSLAGTRYNSPLHF. The CDR3 region has the DNA TGCGCCAGCAGCTTGGCGGGGACTAGGTATAATTCACCCCTCCACTTT.

A word on this clone: A read error may account for a junction end that differs from germline. V and J are TRBV7-7 and TRBJ1-5; D is unclear. Germline lookup yields CDR1 SSHAT and CDR2 FNYEAQ (reference sequence). This CDR3 region has 13 residues. The CDR3 nucleotides are TGTGCTAGCAGCTTAGCCCAGGATCAGCCCCAGCATTTT. Protein sequence: CASSLAQDQPQHF. Complete variable domain (other parts from reference TRBV7-7 and TRBJ1-5): GAGVSQSPRYKVTKRGQDVTLRCDPISSHATLYWYQQALGQGPEFLTYFNYEAQPDKSGLPSDRFSAERPEGSISTLTIQRTEQRDSAMYRCASSLAQDQPQHFGDGTRLSIL.

V is TRBV3-1 (or the pseudogene TRBV3-2) and J is TRBJ1-2; 7 nucleotides line up with TRBD1. The length of the CDR3 is 14 residues. Trimming cost V 4 bases and J 5 bases; bases outside gene matches: 7. Per germline, CDR1 LGHDT and CDR2 YNNKEL (reference sequence). The CDR3 nucleotides read TGTGCCAGCAGCCTCAGACAGGGAGCTTATGGCTACACCTTC. This gives the protein CASSLRQGAYGYTF.

A single count supports this clone. The rearrangement uses TRBV6-2 or TRBV6-3 and TRBJ2-3, with 9 bases matching TRBD1. J was trimmed by 1 base and V by 4 bases; bases with no gene match: 6. Germline V CDR1 and CDR2: MNHEY, SVGEGT. The CDR3 loop spans 16 amino acids. The CDR3 loop is CASSWGQGSGTDTQYF. Here the CDR3 DNA reads TGTGCCAGCAGTTGGGGACAGGGTTCTGGCACAGATACGCAGTATTTT.

The chain recombines TRBV19 with TRBJ1-1; 7 nucleotides agree with TRBD1. The CDR3 length is 15 residues. CDR1 is LNHDA and CDR2 is SQIVND in the germline V gene (reference sequence). The V segment lost 2 bases and the J segment 0 bases; nucleotides outside the gene matches: 3. For the CDR3, the DNA is TGTGCCAGTAGTATATCAGGGGGATTGAACACTGAAGCTTTCTTT. It translates to CASSISGGLNTEAFF. Supplemented by reference TRBV19 and TRBJ1-1, the full variable domain reads DGGITQSPKYLFRKEGQNVTLSCEQNLNHDAMYWYRQDPGQGLRLIYYSQIVNDFQKGDIAEGYSVSREKKESFPLTVTSAQKNPTAFYLCASSISGGLNTEAFFGQGTRLTVV.

To note about this clone: A much bigger clone sits one base away, suggesting this may be a read error. The J gene is TRBJ1-3, the V gene TRBV13, with D unresolved. This CDR3 contains 12 residues. V lost 2 bases and J lost 4, with 3 bases in between. Germline CDR1 and CDR2: PRHDT and FYEKMQ (reference sequence). CDR3 in DNA: TGTGCCAGCAGCTTACGGGGAAACACCATATATTTT. It is translated as CASSLRGNTIYF. The whole variable domain, filled in from reference TRBV13 and TRBJ1-3, reads AAGVIQSPRHLIKEKRETATLKCYPIPRHDTVYWYQQGPGQDPQFLISFYEKMQSDKGSIPDRFSAQQFSDYHSELNMSSLELGDSALYFCASSLRGNTIYFGEGSWLTVV.